One sample yielded the 17 T cell receptor beta chains listed below, sequenced in a study of cytomegalovirus exposure and HLA in healthy donors. The data were produced by immunoSEQ multiplex PCR, yet TCRdb's version contains in-frame clones alone and is incomplete. The data show roughly 71,000 clones, with less than 95% seen just once and roughly 0.6% held by the top ten. The sample taken for sequencing was PBMCs. These receptors came from a woman between 18 and 29 years old in good health and CMV-seronegative.

The chain couples TRBV5-4 to TRBJ1-2; D may be TRBD1 (6 bases). Looked up from germline, CDR1 is SGHNT and CDR2 is YYREEE (reference sequence). V lost 0 bases and J 8 bases, leaving 14 bases between the germline ends. CDR3 size: 14 residues. CDR3 nucleotide sequence: TGTGCCAGCAGCTTGGATCACAGGGCCTTCGGCTACACCTTC. Protein product: CASSLDHRAFGYTF.

The J gene is TRBJ1-1, the V gene TRBV29-1; D not resolved. V lost 7 bases and J lost 8, with 11 bases in between. In germline, CDR1 is SQVTM, CDR2 ANQGSEA. This CDR3 region has 10 residues. CDR3 region: CSAKDSEAFF. DNA of the CDR3: TGCAGCGCCAAAGACTCGGAAGCTTTCTTT.

The chain combines TRBV28 with TRBJ2-3; 7 bases are a match to TRBD2. After removal of 7 bases from V and 2 bases from J, the junction contained 12 bases not matched to a gene. This CDR3 has 16 residues. Per the germline V gene, CDR1 is MDHEN and CDR2 is SYDVKM. The CDR3 protein is CASTPAGGDYTDTQYF. The CDR3 DNA sequence: TGTGCCAGCACCCCCGCTGGGGGGGATTACACAGATACGCAGTATTTT.

Only one count was recorded for this clone. The chain is built from TRBV19 and TRBJ2-3, with TRBD2 matching over 9 bases. CDR1 LNHDA and CDR2 SQIVND come from the germline V gene (reference sequence). The CDR3 length is 15 residues. V lost 3 bases and J lost 1; bases outside the gene matches: 2. CDR3 region: CASSISGGGTDTQYF. The CDR3 DNA sequence: TGTGCCAGTAGTATTAGCGGGGGCGGCACAGATACGCAGTATTTT. The variable domain in full, completed from reference TRBV19 and TRBJ2-3, reads DGGITQSPKYLFRKEGQNVTLSCEQNLNHDAMYWYRQDPGQGLRLIYYSQIVNDFQKGDIAEGYSVSREKKESFPLTVTSAQKNPTAFYLCASSISGGGTDTQYFGPGTRLTVL.

The V call is TRBV4-1, the J call TRBJ1-3, with D maybe TRBD1 (6 bases). Germline V lookup: CDR1 MGHRA, CDR2 YSYEKL. The ends were cut back, 3 bases at V and 0 bases at J, with 12 bases in the middle. The CDR3 totals 16 residues. CDR3 sequence: CASSQGGQLSGNTIYF. Here the CDR3 DNA reads TGCGCCAGCAGCCAGGGCGGACAGCTCTCTGGAAACACCATATATTTT.

The rearrangement joins TRBV5-4 to TRBJ2-2; perhaps TRBD1 as D (5 bases). This CDR3 contains 17 residues. Germline V gives CDR1 SGHNT, CDR2 YYREEE (reference sequence). V was pared by 4 bases and J by 2 bases, with 18 bases between. The CDR3 here is CASSPLGHPTNTGELFF. In DNA form, the CDR3 reads TGTGCCAGCAGCCCTCTAGGACATCCCACTAACACCGGGGAGCTGTTTTTT.

The chain carries TRBV15 and TRBJ2-1; 10 bases are a match to TRBD2. CDR3 length: 15 amino acids. The V and J ends lost 5 bases and 4 bases, in that order; junction bases with no gene match: 5. CDR1 is LNHNV, CDR2 YYDKDF, per germline (reference sequence). CDR3 sequence (DNA): TGTGCCACCAGCGGGGAGCGGGGGGGTTACAATGAGCAGTTCTTC. It translates to CATSGERGGYNEQFF.

This sequence joins TRBV4-2 and TRBJ2-3, with 13 bases matching TRBD2. Germline CDR1 reads LGHNA; CDR2 reads YNFKEQ. The CDR3 contains 17 residues. V lost 0 bases to trimming and J lost 2 bases; unmatched junction nucleotides: 2. The CDR3 sequence is CASSQEGLAGYTDTQYF. CDR3 coding DNA: TGTGCCAGCAGCCAAGAGGGACTAGCGGGGTACACAGATACGCAGTATTTT.

This chain uses TRBV19 with TRBJ1-5, with D possibly TRBD1 on 5 matching bases. Germline V gene sequence: CDR1 LNHDA, CDR2 SQIVND (reference sequence). The V gene lost 8 bases and the J gene lost 5 bases, with 16 bases spanning the gap. This CDR3 is 14 amino acids long. The CDR3: CASRGIERDQPQHF. The CDR3 nucleotides are TGTGCCAGTCGGGGGATCGAGCGGGATCAGCCCCAGCATTTT.

V gene TRBV7-8 combines with J gene TRBJ2-5; D unresolved. The V gene's germline CDR1 is SGHVS and CDR2 FQNEAQ. The length of the CDR3 is 11 residues. V was shortened by 5 bases and J by 2 bases, with 3 bases between the two germline ends. The CDR3 sequence is CASSPQETQYF. For the CDR3, the DNA is TGTGCCAGCAGCCCACAAGAGACCCAGTACTTC.

The chain couples TRBV10-3 to TRBJ2-5, with 10 bases matching TRBD2. With 3 bases clipped from V and 0 bases from J, the junction kept 4 bases outside the gene matches. This CDR3 has 16 residues. CDR1 and CDR2 from the germline V gene are ENHRY and SYGVKD. CDR3 protein: CAISEKLAGDQETQYF. CDR3 nucleotides: TGTGCCATCAGTGAAAAGCTAGCGGGGGACCAAGAGACCCAGTACTTC.

The chain carries TRBV14 and TRBJ2-5; 7 bases align to TRBD1. V shed 3 bases, J shed 4 bases, and the junction held 8 bases outside the gene matches. The CDR3 covers 15 residues. The germline V gene has CDR1 SGHDN and CDR2 FVKESK. The CDR3 spells CASSHQTGSGETQYF. CDR3 nucleotide sequence: TGTGCCAGCAGCCATCAGACAGGGAGTGGAGAGACCCAGTACTTC.

V is TRBV7-9 and J is TRBJ2-7; possible D gene TRBD2, 5 bases. Looked up from germline, CDR1 is SEHNR and CDR2 is FQNEAQ (reference sequence). V lost 6 bases and J 0 bases, leaving 21 bases between the germline ends. The CDR3 extends over 17 amino acids. The CDR3 nucleotides read TGTGCCAGCAGACCCGGACTTCCCGGACCCACCTCCTACGAGCAGTACTTC. Protein: CASRPGLPGPTSYEQYF. Variable domain in full (rest from reference TRBV7-9 and TRBJ2-7): DTGVSQNPRHKITKRGQNVTFRCDPISEHNRLYWYRQTLGQGPEFLTYFQNEAQLEKSRLLSDRFSAERPKGSFSTLEIQRTEQGDSAMYLCASRPGLPGPTSYEQYFGPGTRLTVT.

The chain is built from TRBV9 and TRBJ2-3; 8 nucleotides align to TRBD2. Germline CDR1 is SGDLS and CDR2 is YYNGEE. Trimming took 2 bases from V and 4 from J; bases not matched to a gene: 6. The CDR3 runs to 15 residues. The CDR3 nucleotides are TGTGCCAGCAGCGTGGGACTAGGATTTCCAGATACGCAGTATTTT. Translating it yields CASSVGLGFPDTQYF.

This chain uses TRBV7-6 with TRBJ1-1; 10 bases match TRBD1. J was trimmed by 4 bases and V by 3 bases; bases with no gene match: 2. The germline gives CDR1 SGHVS, CDR2 FNYEAQ. CDR3 length: 14 amino acids. The CDR3: CASSFRTGGTEAFF. The CDR3 DNA follows: TGTGCCAGCAGCTTCAGGACAGGGGGCACTGAAGCTTTCTTT.

The V gene is TRBV7-9, the J gene TRBJ2-1; 11 bases agree with TRBD1. The CDR3 is made up of 15 amino acids. In germline, CDR1 is SEHNR, CDR2 FQNEAQ (reference sequence). The junction had 2 bases not matched to a gene; V was cut back by 4 bases and J by 3 bases. CDR3 loop: CASSWGTGGYNEQFF. The DNA of the CDR3 is TGTGCCAGCAGCTGGGGGACAGGGGGCTACAATGAGCAGTTCTTC. Full variable domain (outside the CDR3, taken from reference TRBV7-9 and TRBJ2-1): DTGVSQNPRHKITKRGQNVTFRCDPISEHNRLYWYRQTLGQGPEFLTYFQNEAQLEKSRLLSDRFSAERPKGSFSTLEIQRTEQGDSAMYLCASSWGTGGYNEQFFGPGTRLTVL.

The rearrangement links TRBV5-1 to TRBJ1-5, with D possibly TRBD1 on 5 matching bases. Looked up from germline, CDR1 is SGHRS and CDR2 is YFSETQ. The CDR3 is 14 residues long. The germline V and J ends were trimmed by 0 bases and 5 bases, with 9 bases remaining between them. The CDR3 DNA follows: TGCGCCAGCAGCTTGGGACAGAGCGATCAGCCCCAGCATTTT. This codes for CASSLGQSDQPQHF. The variable domain in full, with the rest retrieved from reference TRBV5-1 and TRBJ1-5, is KAGVTQTPRYLIKTRGQQVTLSCSPISGHRSVSWYQQTPGQGLQFLFEYFSETQRNKGNFPGRFSGRQFSNSRSEMNVSTLELGDSALYLCASSLGQSDQPQHFGDGTRLSIL.